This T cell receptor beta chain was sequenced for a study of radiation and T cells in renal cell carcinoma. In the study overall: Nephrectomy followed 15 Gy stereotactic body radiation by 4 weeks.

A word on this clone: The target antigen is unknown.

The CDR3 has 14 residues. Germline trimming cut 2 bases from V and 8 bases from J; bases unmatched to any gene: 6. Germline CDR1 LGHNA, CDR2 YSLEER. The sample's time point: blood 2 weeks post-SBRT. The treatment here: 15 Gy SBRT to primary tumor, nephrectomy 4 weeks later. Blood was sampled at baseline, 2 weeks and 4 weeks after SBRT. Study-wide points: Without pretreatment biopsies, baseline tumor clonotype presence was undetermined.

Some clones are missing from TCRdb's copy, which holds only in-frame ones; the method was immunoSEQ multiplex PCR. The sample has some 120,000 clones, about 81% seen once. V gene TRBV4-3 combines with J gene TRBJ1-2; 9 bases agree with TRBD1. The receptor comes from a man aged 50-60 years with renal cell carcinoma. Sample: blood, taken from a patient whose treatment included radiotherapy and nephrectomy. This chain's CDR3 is CASSQTGTGLGYTF. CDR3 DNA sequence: TGCGCCAGCAGCCAAACCGGGACAGGGTTGGGCTACACCTTC.